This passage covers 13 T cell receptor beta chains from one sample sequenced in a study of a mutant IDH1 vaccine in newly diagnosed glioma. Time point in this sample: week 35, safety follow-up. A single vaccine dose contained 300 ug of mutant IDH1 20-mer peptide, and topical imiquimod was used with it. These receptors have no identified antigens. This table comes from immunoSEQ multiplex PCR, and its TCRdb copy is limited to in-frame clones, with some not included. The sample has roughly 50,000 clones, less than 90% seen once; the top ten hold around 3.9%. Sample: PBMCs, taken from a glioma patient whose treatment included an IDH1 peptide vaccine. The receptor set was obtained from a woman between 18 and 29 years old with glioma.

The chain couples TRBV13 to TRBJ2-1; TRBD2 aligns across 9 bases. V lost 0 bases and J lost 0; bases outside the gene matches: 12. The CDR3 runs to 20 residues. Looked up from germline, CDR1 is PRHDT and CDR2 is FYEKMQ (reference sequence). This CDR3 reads CASSLGLRREGRSSYNEQFF. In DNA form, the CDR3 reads TGTGCCAGCAGCTTAGGCCTTAGGCGGGAGGGCCGGAGCTCCTACAATGAGCAGTTCTTC.

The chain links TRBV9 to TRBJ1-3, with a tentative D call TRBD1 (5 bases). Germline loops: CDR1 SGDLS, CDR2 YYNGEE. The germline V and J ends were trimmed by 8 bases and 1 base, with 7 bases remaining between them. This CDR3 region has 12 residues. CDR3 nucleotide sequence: TGTGCCAGTTCAGGGTCTGGAAACACCATATATTTT. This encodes CASSGSGNTIYF.

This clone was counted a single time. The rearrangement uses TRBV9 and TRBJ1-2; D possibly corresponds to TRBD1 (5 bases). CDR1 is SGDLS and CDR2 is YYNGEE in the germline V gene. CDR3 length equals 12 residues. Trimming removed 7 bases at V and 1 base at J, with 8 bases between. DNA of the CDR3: TGTGCCAGCGGGGGGGGTAACTATGGCTACACCTTC. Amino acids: CASGGGNYGYTF.

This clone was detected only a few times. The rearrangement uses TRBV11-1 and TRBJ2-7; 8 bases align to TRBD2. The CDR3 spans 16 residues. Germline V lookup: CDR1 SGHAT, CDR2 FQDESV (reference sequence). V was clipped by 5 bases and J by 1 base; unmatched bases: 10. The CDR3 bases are TGTGCCAGCAGCCCGGGGACGGGAGGGCCGTCCTACGAGCAGTACTTC. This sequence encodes CASSPGTGGPSYEQYF.

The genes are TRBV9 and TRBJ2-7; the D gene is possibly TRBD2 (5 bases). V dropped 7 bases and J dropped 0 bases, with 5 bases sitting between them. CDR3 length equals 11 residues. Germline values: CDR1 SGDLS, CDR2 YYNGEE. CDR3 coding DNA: TGTGCCAGCGGGAGCTCCTACGAGCAGTACTTC. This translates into CASGSSYEQYF.

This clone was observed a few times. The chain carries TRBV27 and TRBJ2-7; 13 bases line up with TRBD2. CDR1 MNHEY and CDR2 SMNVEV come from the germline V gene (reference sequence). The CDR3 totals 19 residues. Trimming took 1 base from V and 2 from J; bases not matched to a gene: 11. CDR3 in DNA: TGTGCCAGCAGTTTATGGGGACTAGCGGGGATTACAGCTACCTACGAGCAGTACTTC. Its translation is CASSLWGLAGITATYEQYF.

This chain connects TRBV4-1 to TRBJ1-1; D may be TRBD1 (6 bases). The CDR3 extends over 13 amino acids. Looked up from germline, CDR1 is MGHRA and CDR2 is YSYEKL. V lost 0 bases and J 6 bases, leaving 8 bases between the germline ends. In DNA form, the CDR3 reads TGCGCCAGCAGCCAAGATCAGGGGCCTGAAGCTTTCTTT. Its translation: CASSQDQGPEAFF.

The CDR3 sequence is CSVEAGGLSYNEQFF. DNA for the CDR3: TGCAGCGTTGAGGCGGGAGGGCTGTCCTACAATGAGCAGTTCTTC. The chain uses TRBV29-1 and TRBJ2-1; 9 bases fit TRBD2. CDR1 is SQVTM and CDR2 is ANQGSEA in the germline V gene. With V trimmed by 3 bases and J by 1 base, 4 bases remained unmatched. The CDR3 extends over 15 amino acids.

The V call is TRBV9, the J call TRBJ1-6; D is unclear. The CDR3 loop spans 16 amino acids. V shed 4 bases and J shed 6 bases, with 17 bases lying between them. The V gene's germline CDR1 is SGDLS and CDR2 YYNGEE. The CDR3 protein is CASSLAARAVNSPLHF. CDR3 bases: TGTGCCAGCAGCCTTGCTGCTCGGGCAGTTAATTCACCCCTCCACTTT.

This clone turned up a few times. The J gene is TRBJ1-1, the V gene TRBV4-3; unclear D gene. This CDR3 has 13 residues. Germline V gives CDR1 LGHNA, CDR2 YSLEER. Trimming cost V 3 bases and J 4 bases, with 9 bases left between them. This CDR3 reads CASSHNRFTEAFF. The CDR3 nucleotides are TGCGCCAGCAGCCACAACAGATTCACTGAAGCTTTCTTT.

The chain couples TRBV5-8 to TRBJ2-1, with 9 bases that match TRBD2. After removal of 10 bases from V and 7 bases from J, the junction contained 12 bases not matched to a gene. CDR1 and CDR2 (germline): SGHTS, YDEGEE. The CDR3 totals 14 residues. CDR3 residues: CAGTAGGPLNEQFF. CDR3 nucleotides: TGTGCCGGGACAGCGGGAGGTCCGCTAAATGAGCAGTTCTTC.

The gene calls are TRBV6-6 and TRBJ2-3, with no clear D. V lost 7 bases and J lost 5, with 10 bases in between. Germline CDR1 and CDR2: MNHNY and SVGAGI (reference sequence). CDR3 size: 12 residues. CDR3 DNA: TGTGCCAGCACCCTGCCCCAAGATACGCAGTATTTT. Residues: CASTLPQDTQYF.

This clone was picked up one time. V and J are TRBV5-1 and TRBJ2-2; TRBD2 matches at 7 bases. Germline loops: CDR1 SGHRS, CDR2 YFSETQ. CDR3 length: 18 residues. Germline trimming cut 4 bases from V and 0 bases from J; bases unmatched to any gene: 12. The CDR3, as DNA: TGCGCCAGCAGCCGTTCGGCGGCCGCGGGAGCGAACACCGGGGAGCTGTTTTTT. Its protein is CASSRSAAAGANTGELFF. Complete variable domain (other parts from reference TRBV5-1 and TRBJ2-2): KAGVTQTPRYLIKTRGQQVTLSCSPISGHRSVSWYQQTPGQGLQFLFEYFSETQRNKGNFPGRFSGRQFSNSRSEMNVSTLELGDSALYLCASSRSAAAGANTGELFFGEGSRLTVL.